Shown below are 27 T cell receptor beta chains from a single sample sequenced in a study of blood T cell repertoires in COVID-19. Sequencing was performed with immunoSEQ multiplex PCR; in TCRdb, only in-frame clones are kept and a portion is missing. The sample has about 400,000 clones; more than 85% are singletons. Sequenced material: PBMCs or T cells enriched from blood (not recorded which). These receptor sequences come from a woman in her 30s who had recovered from COVID-19.

This chain uses TRBV18 with TRBJ2-2; D gene ambiguous. Trimming removed 0 bases at V and 6 bases at J, with 14 bases between. The CDR3 spans 16 residues. The germline gives CDR1 KGHSH, CDR2 LQKENI. CDR3 sequence (DNA): TGTGCCAGCTCACCACCGGCGGCAGTAGAGTCCGGGGAGCTGTTTTTT. Translated: CASSPPAAVESGELFF.

In this sample, this clone turned up a few times. The same CDR3 is also encoded by other DNA sequences in this sample. The rearrangement links TRBV9 to TRBJ2-1, with 14 bases lining up with TRBD2. The CDR3 spans 17 residues. After removal of 2 bases from V and 0 bases from J, the junction contained 1 base not matched to a gene. The germline CDR1 and CDR2 sequences are SGDLS and YYNGEE. CDR3 sequence: CASSVGTSGSSYNEQFF. Here the CDR3 DNA reads TGTGCCAGCAGCGTCGGGACTAGCGGGAGCTCCTACAATGAGCAGTTCTTC.

This sequence joins TRBV4-2 and TRBJ2-7, with TRBD2 matching 9 bases. The germline V gene has CDR1 LGHNA and CDR2 YNFKEQ. The CDR3 spans 18 residues. The trim removed 1 base at V and 5 bases at J, leaving 15 bases unmatched. The CDR3 DNA reads TGTGCCAGCAGCCAAGGGAATAGCGGGAGATCCAGTTTGGACGAGCAGTACTTC. It yields the protein CASSQGNSGRSSLDEQYF.

The chain is built from TRBV23-1 and TRBJ1-5, with 7 bases matching TRBD1. TRBV23-1 is sorted into the ORF group, with uncertain function. V lost 10 bases and J lost 5; bases outside the gene matches: 14. CDR3 length: 15 residues. CDR3 sequence: CATSRGTELYQPQHF. In DNA, the CDR3 is TGCGCCACCTCTAGGGGGACAGAGCTTTATCAGCCCCAGCATTTT.

The V gene is TRBV28, the J gene TRBJ2-1; 8 positions agree with TRBD1. Germline CDR1 and CDR2: MDHEN and SYDVKM. Germline trimming cut 6 bases from V and 3 bases from J; bases unmatched to any gene: 13. The CDR3 totals 17 residues. The CDR3, as DNA: TGTGCCAGCAGACCATCCGGACAGGGAAAATTCTACAATGAGCAGTTCTTC. Translated: CASRPSGQGKFYNEQFF.

The V gene is TRBV4-1, the J gene TRBJ2-3; D is unresolved. The CDR3 is made up of 17 amino acids. Germline loops: CDR1 MGHRA, CDR2 YSYEKL. The V end lost 0 bases, the J end lost 0 bases, and 13 bases lay between the germline ends. The CDR3 loop reads CASSQDLTHPSTDTQYF. The DNA for the CDR3 is TGCGCCAGCAGCCAAGATCTAACCCACCCTAGCACAGATACGCAGTATTTT.

This clone was observed once. The J gene is TRBJ1-2, the V gene TRBV6-5; D is uncertain. Germline CDR1 is MNHEY and CDR2 is SVGAGI. The CDR3 consists of 13 residues. V was clipped by 6 bases and J by 2 bases, with 10 bases between them. The CDR3 sequence is CASRFDLNYGYTF. For the CDR3, the DNA is TGTGCCAGCAGGTTCGATCTAAACTATGGCTACACCTTC.

This clone was detected only once. V and J are TRBV6-1 and TRBJ2-7; the match to TRBD2 covers 7 bases. CDR1 MNHNS and CDR2 SASEGT come from the germline V gene. CDR3 size: 15 residues. The ends lost 1 base at V and 3 bases at J; junction bases unmatched: 6. CDR3 DNA: TGTGCCAGCAGTGAAGAGGGGCTAGCGGACTACGAGCAGTACTTC. Amino acids: CASSEEGLADYEQYF.

The chain employs TRBV18 and TRBJ1-5; D is perhaps TRBD1 (5 bases). Germline CDR1 KGHSH, CDR2 LQKENI. This CDR3 has 14 amino acids. The V gene lost 1 base and the J gene lost 7 bases, with 11 bases spanning the gap. The CDR3 coding sequence is TGTGCCAGCTCACCACTGCAGGGTGGACAGCCCCAGCATTTT. It translates to CASSPLQGGQPQHF.

The chain uses TRBV2 and TRBJ1-5; 8 bases fit TRBD1. The junction had 17 bases not matched to a gene; V was cut back by 8 bases and J by 5 bases. The V gene's germline CDR1 is SNHLY and CDR2 FYNNEI. The CDR3 length is 17 residues. This CDR3 is CASGAPEQGAWDQPQHF. The CDR3 DNA sequence: TGTGCCAGCGGAGCTCCGGAGCAGGGGGCTTGGGATCAGCCCCAGCATTTT.

V is TRBV5-1 and J is TRBJ1-5; the match to TRBD1 covers 8 bases. There are 18 residues in the CDR3. With V trimmed by 4 bases and J by 1 base, 13 bases remained unmatched. CDR1 and CDR2 (germline): SGHRS, YFSETQ. The CDR3 reads CASSPGTGAWGSNQPQHF. In DNA form, the CDR3 reads TGCGCCAGCAGCCCGGGGACAGGCGCCTGGGGAAGCAATCAGCCCCAGCATTTT.

The chain joins TRBV4-2 to TRBJ2-1; 9 nucleotides align to TRBD2. The CDR3 sequence is 16 residues long. Per germline, CDR1 LGHNA and CDR2 YNFKEQ. With 3 bases clipped from V and 4 bases from J, the junction kept 7 bases outside the gene matches. CDR3 protein: CASSQDRTSVYNEQFF. DNA for the CDR3: TGTGCCAGCAGCCAGGACCGGACTAGCGTATACAATGAGCAGTTCTTC.

The V and J genes are TRBV5-1 and TRBJ2-7, with D possibly matching TRBD2 (6 bases). V dropped 4 bases and J dropped 1 base, with 6 bases sitting between them. CDR1 and CDR2 from the germline V gene are SGHRS and YFSETQ. This CDR3 spans 12 amino acids. The CDR3, as DNA: TGCGCCAGCAGCGGGACTTCCTACGAGCAGTACTTC. It yields the protein CASSGTSYEQYF.

V is TRBV3-1 (or the pseudogene TRBV3-2) and J is TRBJ2-1; tentatively, D is TRBD1 (5 bases). Germline CDR1 reads LGHDT; CDR2 reads YNNKEL (reference sequence). This CDR3 spans 15 amino acids. Trimming shortened V by 2 bases and J by 0 bases, and 8 bases separated the two germline ends. This CDR3 is CASSQQGISYNEQFF. CDR3 DNA: TGTGCCAGCAGCCAACAGGGTATCTCCTACAATGAGCAGTTCTTC.

The chain uses TRBV5-1 and TRBJ1-4, with D possibly matching TRBD1 (5 bases). Germline CDR1 SGHRS, CDR2 YFSETQ. The germline V and J ends were trimmed by 0 bases and 7 bases, with 13 bases remaining between them. The CDR3 totals 15 residues. DNA of the CDR3: TGCGCCAGCAGCTTGGAGGTTGGGGCGGTTGAAAAACTGTTTTTT. Translated: CASSLEVGAVEKLFF.

This chain links TRBV19 with TRBJ2-7, with D possibly TRBD1 on 6 matching bases. The V and J ends lost 6 bases and 2 bases respectively, with 11 bases between them. There are 13 residues in the CDR3. The V gene's germline CDR1 is LNHDA and CDR2 SQIVND (reference sequence). The CDR3 is CASSRDTTYEQYF. CDR3 in DNA: TGTGCCAGTAGCCGGGACACCACCTACGAGCAGTACTTC.

V and J are TRBV4-1 and TRBJ2-7; 11 bases line up with TRBD2. The junction had 8 bases not matched to a gene; V was cut back by 0 bases and J by 7 bases. Germline CDR1 reads MGHRA; CDR2 reads YSYEKL. The CDR3 extends over 16 amino acids. CDR3: CASSQDVAGGSIEQYF. The CDR3 coding sequence is TGCGCCAGCAGCCAAGATGTAGCGGGAGGGTCTATTGAGCAGTACTTC.

The chain combines TRBV19 with TRBJ2-2, with 14 bases fitting TRBD2. The germline V gene encodes CDR1 LNHDA and CDR2 SQIVND (reference sequence). Losses at the gene ends were 5 bases for V and 6 bases for J; bases not matched to a gene: 5. This CDR3 region has 16 residues. The CDR3 DNA reads TGTGCCAGTAGTGCGGGGACTAGCGGGAGTGCCGGGGAGCTGTTTTTT. Translating gives CASSAGTSGSAGELFF. Looking up the rest from reference TRBV19 and TRBJ2-2 gives the full variable domain: DGGITQSPKYLFRKEGQNVTLSCEQNLNHDAMYWYRQDPGQGLRLIYYSQIVNDFQKGDIAEGYSVSREKKESFPLTVTSAQKNPTAFYLCASSAGTSGSAGELFFGEGSRLTVL.

J is TRBJ2-1 and V is TRBV5-5, with D perhaps being TRBD1 or TRBD2 (5 bases each). Germline loops: CDR1 SGHKS, CDR2 YYEKEE (reference sequence). The CDR3 is 14 amino acids. V dropped 4 bases and J dropped 7 bases, with 15 bases sitting between them. The CDR3: CASSVGPRTNEQFF. CDR3 sequence (DNA): TGTGCCAGCAGCGTGGGGCCCAGGACTAATGAGCAGTTCTTC.

J is TRBJ2-2 and V is TRBV7-8; D is perhaps TRBD1 (5 bases). The CDR3 covers 15 residues. V was trimmed by 6 bases and J by 5 bases, leaving 16 bases between them. Germline lookup yields CDR1 SGHVS and CDR2 FQNEAQ. CDR3 protein: CASRLARAGTGELFF. The CDR3 DNA sequence: TGTGCCAGCAGGCTGGCCAGGGCCGGAACCGGGGAGCTGTTTTTT.

V and J are TRBV3-1 (or the pseudogene TRBV3-2) and TRBJ1-3, with 11 bases fitting TRBD1. CDR1 is LGHDT and CDR2 is YNNKEL in the germline V gene (reference sequence). V was pared by 4 bases and J by 4 bases, with 3 bases of the junction left unmatched. CDR3 size: 15 residues. CDR3 nucleotide sequence: TGTGCCAGCAGCCCCGGGACAGGGGGAGGAAACACCATATATTTT. Its protein product is CASSPGTGGGNTIYF.

The chain is built from TRBV6-2 or TRBV6-3 and TRBJ2-7; TRBD2 matches at 8 bases. The CDR3 is 15 amino acids. Germline lookup yields CDR1 MNHEY and CDR2 SVGEGT. Trimming removed 0 bases from V and 6 bases from J; junction bases left unmatched: 7. In DNA, the CDR3 is TGTGCCAGCAGTTACTCCCTAGCGGGTACAAGCGAGCAGTACTTC. Its protein is CASSYSLAGTSEQYF.

The gene calls are TRBV28 and TRBJ2-1; TRBD2 aligns across 12 bases. The CDR3 extends over 15 amino acids. J lost 7 bases, V lost 3 bases, and 4 bases had no gene match. CDR1 and CDR2 from the germline V gene are MDHEN and SYDVKM. The CDR3 protein is CASSFPGLAGNEQFF. In nucleotides, the CDR3 is TGTGCCAGCAGTTTCCCGGGACTAGCGGGTAATGAGCAGTTCTTC.

This chain connects TRBV28 to TRBJ2-1, with 8 nucleotides matching TRBD2. Germline CDR1 reads MDHEN; CDR2 reads SYDVKM. The CDR3 is 13 amino acids. Losses at the gene ends were 5 bases for V and 9 bases for J; bases not matched to a gene: 6. CDR3 bases: TGTGCCAGCAGTAACGGGGGGGGCGGTGAGCAGTTCTTC. The encoded protein is CASSNGGGGEQFF.

The chain recombines TRBV7-2 with TRBJ2-5, with D possibly being TRBD2 (7 bases). This CDR3 contains 15 residues. Trimming removed 5 bases at V and 6 bases at J, with 19 bases between. Germline V gene data show CDR1 as SGHTA and CDR2 as FQGNSA. The CDR3 region is CASSQWGGPSKTQYF. The CDR3 DNA is TGTGCCAGCAGCCAATGGGGGGGGCCTAGTAAGACCCAGTACTTC. The full variable domain, completed using reference TRBV7-2 and TRBJ2-5, is GAGVSQSPSNKVTEKGKDVELRCDPISGHTALYWYRQSLGQGLEFLIYFQGNSAPDKSGLPSDRFSAERTGGSVSTLTIQRTQQEDSAVYLCASSQWGGPSKTQYFGPGTRLLVL.

Written as DNA, the CDR3 is TGCGCCAGCAGCCCAGGGACTAGCGGGGGAGAGACCCAGTACTTC. This translates into CASSPGTSGGETQYF. The chain employs TRBV5-1 and TRBJ2-5; 14 positions agree with TRBD2. The CDR3 spans 15 residues. V trimming: 4 bases; J trimming: 4 bases; junction bases outside the gene matches: 3. Germline V gives CDR1 SGHRS, CDR2 YFSETQ.

The chain recombines TRBV28 with TRBJ1-5; D is unclear. Germline CDR1 reads MDHEN; CDR2 reads SYDVKM. CDR3 size: 13 residues. V was clipped by 9 bases and J by 0 bases, with 9 bases between them. The CDR3 sequence is CASRDDSNQPQHF. Written as DNA, the CDR3 is TGTGCCAGTAGAGATGATAGCAATCAGCCCCAGCATTTT.